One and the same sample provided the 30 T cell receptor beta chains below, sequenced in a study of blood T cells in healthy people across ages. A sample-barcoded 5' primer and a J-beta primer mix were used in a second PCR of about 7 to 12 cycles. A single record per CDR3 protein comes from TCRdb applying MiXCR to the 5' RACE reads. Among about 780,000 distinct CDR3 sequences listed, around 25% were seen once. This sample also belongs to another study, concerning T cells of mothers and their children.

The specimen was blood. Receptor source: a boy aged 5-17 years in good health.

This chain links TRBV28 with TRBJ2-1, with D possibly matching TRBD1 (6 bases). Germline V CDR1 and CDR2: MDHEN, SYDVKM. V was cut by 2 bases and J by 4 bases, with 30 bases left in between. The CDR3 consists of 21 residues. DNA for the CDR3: TGTGCCAGCAGTTTACCCCCTGCCAGGGCTGTGGAGCGAGGGGGATACAATGAGCAGTTCTTC. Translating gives CASSLPPARAVERGGYNEQFF.

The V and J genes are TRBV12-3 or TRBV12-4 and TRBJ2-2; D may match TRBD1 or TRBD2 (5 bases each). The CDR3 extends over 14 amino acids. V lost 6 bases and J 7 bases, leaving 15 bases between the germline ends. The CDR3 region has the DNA TGTGCCAGCAGGACGGGGCTGGACGGCGGGGAGCTGTTTTTT. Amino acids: CASRTGLDGGELFF.

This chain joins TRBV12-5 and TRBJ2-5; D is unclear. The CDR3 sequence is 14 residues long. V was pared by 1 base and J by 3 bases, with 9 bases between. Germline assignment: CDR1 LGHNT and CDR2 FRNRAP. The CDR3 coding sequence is TGTGCTAGTGGTTTGGGGACCCGGGAAGAGACCCAGTACTTC. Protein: CASGLGTREETQYF.

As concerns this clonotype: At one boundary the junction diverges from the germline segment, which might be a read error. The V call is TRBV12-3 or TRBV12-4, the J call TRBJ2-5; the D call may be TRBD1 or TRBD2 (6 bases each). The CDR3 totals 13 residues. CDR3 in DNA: TGTGCCAGCAGTTTAGAAGGGGGGCAGGGTGAGTTCTTC. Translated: CASSLEGGQGEFF.

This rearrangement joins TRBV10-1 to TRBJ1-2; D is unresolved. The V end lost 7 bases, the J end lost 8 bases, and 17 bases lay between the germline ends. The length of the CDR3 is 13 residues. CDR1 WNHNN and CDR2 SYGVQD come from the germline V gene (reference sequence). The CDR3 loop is CASTNDSSRGYTF. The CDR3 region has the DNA TGCGCCAGCACTAATGACTCGTCCAGGGGCTACACCTTC.

The CDR3 nucleotides read TGTGCCAGCAGTCTCTGGACGCGCCGATCCAATGAGCAGTTCTTC. This sequence encodes CASSLWTRRSNEQFF. The chain employs TRBV12-3 or TRBV12-4 and TRBJ2-1; the D is unclear. Trimming took off 5 bases at V and 6 bases at J, with 17 bases between the two ends. The CDR3 covers 15 residues.

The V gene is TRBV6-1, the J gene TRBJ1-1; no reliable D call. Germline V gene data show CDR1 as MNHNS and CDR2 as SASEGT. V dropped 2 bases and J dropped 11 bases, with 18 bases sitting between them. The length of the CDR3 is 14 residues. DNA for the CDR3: TGTGCCAGCAGTGAATCCTCGTTCCGGAGTGCGGCTTTCTTT. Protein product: CASSESSFRSAAFF.

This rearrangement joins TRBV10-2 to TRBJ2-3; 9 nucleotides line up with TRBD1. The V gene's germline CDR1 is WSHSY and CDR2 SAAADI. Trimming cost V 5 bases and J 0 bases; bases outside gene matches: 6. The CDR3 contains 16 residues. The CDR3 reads CASSPGQGTSTDTQYF. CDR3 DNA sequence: TGCGCCAGCAGTCCCGGACAGGGGACTAGCACAGATACGCAGTATTTT.

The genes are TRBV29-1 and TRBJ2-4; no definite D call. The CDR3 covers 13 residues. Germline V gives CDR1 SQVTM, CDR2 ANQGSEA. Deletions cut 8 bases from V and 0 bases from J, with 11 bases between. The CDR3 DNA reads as TGCAGCTTCCTAGGTCTAGCCAAAAACATTCAGTACTTC. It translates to CSFLGLAKNIQYF.

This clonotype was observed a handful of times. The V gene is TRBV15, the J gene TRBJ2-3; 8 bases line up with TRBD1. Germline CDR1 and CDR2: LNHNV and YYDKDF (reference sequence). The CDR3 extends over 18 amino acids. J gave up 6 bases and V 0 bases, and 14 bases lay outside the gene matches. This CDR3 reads CATSRDRGQAGPQDTQYF. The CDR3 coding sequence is TGTGCCACCAGCAGAGACAGGGGGCAAGCGGGCCCCCAGGATACGCAGTATTTT.

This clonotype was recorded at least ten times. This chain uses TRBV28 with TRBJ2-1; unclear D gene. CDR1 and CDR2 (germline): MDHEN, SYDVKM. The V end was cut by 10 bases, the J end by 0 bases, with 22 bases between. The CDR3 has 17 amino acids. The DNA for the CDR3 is TGTGCCATCAAAGATGACCGGCATTGGGTCTCCTACAATGAGCAGTTCTTC. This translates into CAIKDDRHWVSYNEQFF.

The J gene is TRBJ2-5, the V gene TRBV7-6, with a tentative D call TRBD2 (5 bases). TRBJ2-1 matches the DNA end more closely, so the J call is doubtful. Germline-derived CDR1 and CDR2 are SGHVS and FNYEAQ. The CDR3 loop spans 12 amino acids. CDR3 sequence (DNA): TGTGCCAGCAGCGGACGGACTGGTGAGCAGTTCTTC. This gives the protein CASSGRTGEQFF.

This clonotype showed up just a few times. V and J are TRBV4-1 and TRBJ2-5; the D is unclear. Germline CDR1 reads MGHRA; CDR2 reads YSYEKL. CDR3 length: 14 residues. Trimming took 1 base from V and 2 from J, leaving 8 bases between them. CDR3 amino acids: CASSQAIAQETQYF. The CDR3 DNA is TGCGCCAGCAGCCAAGCGATAGCTCAAGAGACCCAGTACTTC.

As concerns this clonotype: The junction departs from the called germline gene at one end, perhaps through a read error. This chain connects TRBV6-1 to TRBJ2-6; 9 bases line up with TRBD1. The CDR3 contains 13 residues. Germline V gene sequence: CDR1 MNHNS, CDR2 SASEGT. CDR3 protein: CASRRTGEGFAPF. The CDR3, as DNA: TGTGCCAGCAGACGGACAGGGGAAGGATTTGCCCCTTTC.

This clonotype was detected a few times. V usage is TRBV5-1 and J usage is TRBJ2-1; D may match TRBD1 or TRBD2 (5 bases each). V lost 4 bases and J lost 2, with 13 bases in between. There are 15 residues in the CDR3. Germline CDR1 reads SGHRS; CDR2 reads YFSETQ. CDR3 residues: CASSPGTETYNEQFF. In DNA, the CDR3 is TGCGCCAGCAGCCCGGGGACCGAGACCTACAATGAGCAGTTCTTC.

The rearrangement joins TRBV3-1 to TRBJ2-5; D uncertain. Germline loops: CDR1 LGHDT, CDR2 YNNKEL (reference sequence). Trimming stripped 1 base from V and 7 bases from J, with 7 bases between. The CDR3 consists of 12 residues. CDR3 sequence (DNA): TGTGCCAGCAGCCAAGGATGGGCGACCCAGTACTTC. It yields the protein CASSQGWATQYF.

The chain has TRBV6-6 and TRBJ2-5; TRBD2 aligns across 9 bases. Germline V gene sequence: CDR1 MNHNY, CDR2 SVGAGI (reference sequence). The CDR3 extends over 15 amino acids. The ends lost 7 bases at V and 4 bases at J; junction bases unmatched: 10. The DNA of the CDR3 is TGTGCCAGCACCATCCGAGCGGGGGGAGCAGAGACCCAGTACTTC. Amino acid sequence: CASTIRAGGAETQYF.

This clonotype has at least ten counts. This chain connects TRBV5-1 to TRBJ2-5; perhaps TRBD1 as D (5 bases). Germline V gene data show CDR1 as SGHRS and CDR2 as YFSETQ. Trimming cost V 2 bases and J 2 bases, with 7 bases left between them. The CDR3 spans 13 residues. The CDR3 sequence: CASSLKGQETQYF. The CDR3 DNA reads TGCGCCAGCAGCTTAAAGGGGCAAGAGACCCAGTACTTC.

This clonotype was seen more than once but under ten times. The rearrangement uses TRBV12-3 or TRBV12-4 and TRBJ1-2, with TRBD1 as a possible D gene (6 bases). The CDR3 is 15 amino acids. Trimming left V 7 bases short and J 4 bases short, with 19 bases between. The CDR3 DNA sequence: TGTGCCAGCAACATAAACAGGGTCAGGTCCTATGGCTACACCTTC. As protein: CASNINRVRSYGYTF.

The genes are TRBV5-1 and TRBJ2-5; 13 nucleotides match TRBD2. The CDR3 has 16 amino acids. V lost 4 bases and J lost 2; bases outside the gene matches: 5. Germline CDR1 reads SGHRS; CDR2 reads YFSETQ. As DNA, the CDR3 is TGCGCCAGCAGCCTGGGACTAGCGGGACATCAAGAGACCCAGTACTTC. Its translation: CASSLGLAGHQETQYF.

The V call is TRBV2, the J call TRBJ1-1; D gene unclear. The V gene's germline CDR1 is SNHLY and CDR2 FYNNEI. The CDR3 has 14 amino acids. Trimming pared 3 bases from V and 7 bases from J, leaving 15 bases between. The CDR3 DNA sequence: TGTGCCAGCAGTGAGTATCCCGGGGTTGGTGAAGCTTTCTTT. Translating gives CASSEYPGVGEAFF.

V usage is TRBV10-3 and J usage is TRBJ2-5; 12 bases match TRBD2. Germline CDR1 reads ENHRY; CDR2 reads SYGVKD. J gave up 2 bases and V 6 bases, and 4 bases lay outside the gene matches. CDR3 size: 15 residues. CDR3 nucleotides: TGTGCCATCAGCATCGGGACTAGCGGGCAAGAGACCCAGTACTTC. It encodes CAISIGTSGQETQYF.

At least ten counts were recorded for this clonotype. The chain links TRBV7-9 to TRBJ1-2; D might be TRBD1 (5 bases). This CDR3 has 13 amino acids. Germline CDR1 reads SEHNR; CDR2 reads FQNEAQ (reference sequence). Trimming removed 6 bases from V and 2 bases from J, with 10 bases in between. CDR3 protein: CASSRGANYGYTF. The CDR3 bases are TGTGCCAGCAGTCGGGGCGCAAACTATGGCTACACCTTC.

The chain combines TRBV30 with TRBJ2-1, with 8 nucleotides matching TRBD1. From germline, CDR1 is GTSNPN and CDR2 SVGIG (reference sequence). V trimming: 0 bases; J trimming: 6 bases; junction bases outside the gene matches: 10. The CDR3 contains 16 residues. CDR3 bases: TGTGCCTGGAGTGTACGGCGGACAGGGCCGAGCAATGAGCAGTTCTTC. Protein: CAWSVRRTGPSNEQFF.

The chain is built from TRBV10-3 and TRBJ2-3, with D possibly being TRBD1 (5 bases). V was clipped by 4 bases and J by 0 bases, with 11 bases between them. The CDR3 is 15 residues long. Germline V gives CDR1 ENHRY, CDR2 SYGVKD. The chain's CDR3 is CAISVRGISTDTQYF. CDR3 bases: TGTGCCATCAGTGTAAGGGGCATTAGCACAGATACGCAGTATTTT.

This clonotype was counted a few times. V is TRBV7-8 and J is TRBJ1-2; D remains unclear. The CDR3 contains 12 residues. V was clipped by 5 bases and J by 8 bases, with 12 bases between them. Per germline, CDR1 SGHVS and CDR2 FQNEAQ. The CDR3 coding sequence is TGTGCCAGCAGCGTGTGGATGGGAGGCTACACCTTC. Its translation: CASSVWMGGYTF.

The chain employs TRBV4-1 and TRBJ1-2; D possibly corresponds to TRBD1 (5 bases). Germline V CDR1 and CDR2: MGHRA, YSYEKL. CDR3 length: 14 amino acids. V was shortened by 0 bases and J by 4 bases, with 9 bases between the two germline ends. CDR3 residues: CASSQDQGTYGYTF. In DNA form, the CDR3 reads TGCGCCAGCAGCCAAGACCAGGGAACCTATGGCTACACCTTC.

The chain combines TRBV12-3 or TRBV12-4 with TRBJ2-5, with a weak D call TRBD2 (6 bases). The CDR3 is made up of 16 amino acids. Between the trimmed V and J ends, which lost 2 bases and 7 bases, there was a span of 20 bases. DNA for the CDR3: TGTGCCAGCAGTTTACTAAGAGGCGGACTATCGGGGACCCAGTACTTC. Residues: CASSLLRGGLSGTQYF.

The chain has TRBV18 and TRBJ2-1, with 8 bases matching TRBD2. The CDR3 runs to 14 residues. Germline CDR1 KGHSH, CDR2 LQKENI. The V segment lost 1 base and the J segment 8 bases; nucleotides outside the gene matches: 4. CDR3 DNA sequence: TGTGCCAGCTCACCACGGCGGGGGGCGCATGAGCAGTTCTTC. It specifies CASSPRRGAHEQFF.

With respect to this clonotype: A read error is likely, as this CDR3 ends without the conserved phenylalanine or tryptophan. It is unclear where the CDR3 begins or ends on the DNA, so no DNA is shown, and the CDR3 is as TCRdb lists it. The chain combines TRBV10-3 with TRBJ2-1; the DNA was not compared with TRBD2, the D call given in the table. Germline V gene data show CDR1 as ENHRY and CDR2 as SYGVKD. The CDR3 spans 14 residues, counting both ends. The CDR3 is CAISDRGGPNEQFS.